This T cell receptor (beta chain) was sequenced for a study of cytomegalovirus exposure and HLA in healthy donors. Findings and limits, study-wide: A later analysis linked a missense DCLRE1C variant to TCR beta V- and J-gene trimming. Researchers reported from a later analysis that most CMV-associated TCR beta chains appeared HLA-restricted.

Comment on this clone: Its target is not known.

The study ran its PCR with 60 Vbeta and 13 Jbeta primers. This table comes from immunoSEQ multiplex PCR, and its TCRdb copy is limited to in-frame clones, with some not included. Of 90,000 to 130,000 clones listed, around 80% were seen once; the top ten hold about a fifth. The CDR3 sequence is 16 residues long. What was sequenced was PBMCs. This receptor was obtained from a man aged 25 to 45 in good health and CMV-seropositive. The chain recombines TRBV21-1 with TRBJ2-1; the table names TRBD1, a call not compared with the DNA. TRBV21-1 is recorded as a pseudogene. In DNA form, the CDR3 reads TGTGCCAGCAGCGTCAGACAGGCCTACTCCTACAATGAGCAGTTCTTC. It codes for CASSVRQAYSYNEQFF.